The sequence of this TCR beta chain was determined in a study of regulatory dendritic cells for organ transplantation. Overall study context: Regulatory dendritic cells came from monocytes given vitamin D3 and IL-10.

Profiling relied on immunoSEQ multiplex PCR, and the TCRdb table lists in-frame clones only, not all of them. The sample holds about 12,000 clones, about three fifths seen once. This clone was observed a few times. Its specificity is unknown. Study observations and caveats: Naive T cells showed high diversity, memory cells less, memory CD8+ least.

Sorted subsets were CFSE-labeled and cultured roughly 5 days with allogeneic dendritic cells. The source of this sequence is a human donor in good health. The sample was naive CD8+ T cells from blood cultured with dendritic cells. Subset indicated: CD45RA+ naive T cells.

This CDR3 reads CANTDSERYEQYF. CDR3 bases: TGTGCCAACACAGACAGCGAGCGCTACGAGCAGTACTTC. This rearrangement joins TRBV2 to TRBJ2-7, with D possibly being TRBD1 (5 bases). The V and J ends lost 10 bases and 3 bases respectively, with 16 bases between them. The CDR3 loop spans 13 amino acids. Germline CDR1 reads SNHLY; CDR2 reads FYNNEI.